The clone carrying this T cell receptor beta chain was seen many times. TCRbeta library preparation incorporated unique molecular identifiers. TCRdb processed the PCR reads anew with MiXCR; each CDR3 protein has one entry. The sample includes around 200,000 distinct CDR3 sequences, 6.5% to 7.5% seen only once; the top ten take 3%. Germline V gives CDR1 SGHAT, CDR2 FQNNGV. The V segment lost 4 bases and the J segment 2 bases; nucleotides outside the gene matches: 5. The CDR3 sequence is 16 residues long. This sample was taken from a study of T-cell reconstitution after alpha-beta-depleted transplantation in children.

The sequence was obtained from a human donor who donated a stem cell graft to a child with Wiskott-Aldrich syndrome. Sequenced material: PBMCs from the stem cell graft donor, taken from the stem cell graft. The chain employs TRBV11-2 and TRBJ2-3; 11 bases fit TRBD1. In nucleotides, the CDR3 is TGTGCCAGCAGCTCTCCGGGACAGGGGGACACAGATACGCAGTATTTT. This gives the protein CASSSPGQGDTDTQYF.